This T cell receptor beta chain was sequenced for a study of T-cell memory formation after mild COVID-19. Study at large: Largely donor-specific TCR clusters were found.

Study-level points and caveats: The SARS-CoV-2 specificity of second-wave clones reaching peak at day 37 remained unverified.

Comment on this clonotype: Its antigen is unknown.

TCRdb re-analysed the 5' RACE reads in MiXCR, keeping a single row per CDR3 protein. The repertoire has 140,000 or so distinct CDR3 sequences, around 21% of them found once; the top ten carry under 2.5%. This CDR3 has 15 amino acids. Trimming removed 1 base from V and 5 bases from J, with 11 bases in between. The sequenced sample consisted of PBMCs or a T cell subset sorted from them (not recorded which). This receptor was obtained from an adult woman who had mild COVID-19 (a few samples of this study predate the infection). Cell type and time point are not known. The chain links TRBV12-3 or TRBV12-4 to TRBJ2-2; tentatively, D is TRBD1 (7 bases). In nucleotides, the CDR3 is TGTGCCAGCAGTTTAGAGACAGGGAGGACCGGGGAGCTGTTTTTT. Amino acid sequence: CASSLETGRTGELFF.